This T cell receptor beta chain is drawn from a study of blood T cell repertoires in COVID-19. Turning to the study itself: Material from acute and convalescent COVID-19 was sourced from the United States, Italy and Spain. PBMCs, B-cell-depleted T cells, or T cells provided the cDNA or gDNA that made up the material.

Repertoires were generated with immunoSEQ multiplex PCR, while TCRdb's copy carries only in-frame clones and drops some. The table has about 160,000 clones, 84% seen once. This CDR3 has 15 residues. J was trimmed by 8 bases and V by 0 bases; bases with no gene match: 7. From germline, CDR1 is MGHRA and CDR2 YSYEKL. The V gene is TRBV4-1, the J gene TRBJ1-2; 9 nucleotides agree with TRBD1. Sequencing was carried out using peripheral blood. The sequence derives from a young man with active or convalescent COVID-19. The CDR3 loop is CASSQDNRGLWGYTF. The CDR3 DNA is TGCGCCAGCAGCCAAGACAACAGGGGGCTCTGGGGCTACACCTTC.